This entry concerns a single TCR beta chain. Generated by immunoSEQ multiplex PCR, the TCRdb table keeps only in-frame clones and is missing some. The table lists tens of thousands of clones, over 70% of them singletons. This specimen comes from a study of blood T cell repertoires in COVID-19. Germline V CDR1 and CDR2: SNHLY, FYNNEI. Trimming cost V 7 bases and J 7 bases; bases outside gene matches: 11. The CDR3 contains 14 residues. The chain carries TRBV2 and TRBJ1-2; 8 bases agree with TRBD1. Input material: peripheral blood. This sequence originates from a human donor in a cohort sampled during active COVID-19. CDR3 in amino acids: CASTRAGGLGGYTF. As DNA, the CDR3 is TGTGCCAGCACCCGGGCAGGGGGCTTAGGTGGCTACACCTTC.